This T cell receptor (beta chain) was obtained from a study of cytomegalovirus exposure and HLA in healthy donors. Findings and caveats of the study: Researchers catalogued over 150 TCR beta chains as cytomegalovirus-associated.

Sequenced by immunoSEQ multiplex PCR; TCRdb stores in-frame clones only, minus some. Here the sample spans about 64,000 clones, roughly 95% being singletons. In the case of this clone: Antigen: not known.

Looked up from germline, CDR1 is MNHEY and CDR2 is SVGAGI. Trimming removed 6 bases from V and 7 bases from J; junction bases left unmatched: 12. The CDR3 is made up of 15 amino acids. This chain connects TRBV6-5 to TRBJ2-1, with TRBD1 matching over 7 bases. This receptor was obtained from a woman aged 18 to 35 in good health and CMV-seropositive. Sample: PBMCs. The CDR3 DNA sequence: TGTGCCAGCAGGCCTCTTGACAGGGAGTTGAATGAGCAGTTCTTC. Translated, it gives CASRPLDRELNEQFF.